This T cell receptor (beta chain) was captured by sequencing in a study of blood T cell repertoires in COVID-19. Study as a whole: Nucleic acid was either cDNA or gDNA, and it came from T cells, B-cell-depleted T cells, or PBMCs.

The CDR3 is made up of 14 amino acids. The J segment lost 6 bases and the V segment lost 8 bases, leaving 10 bases of the junction unmatched. CDR1 is MDHEN, CDR2 SYDVKM, per germline. Assay used: immunoSEQ multiplex PCR; TCRdb lists only in-frame clones, some missing. The sample has just over 250,000 clones; roughly 86% are singletons. This sequence joins TRBV28 and TRBJ2-1, with 7 bases that match TRBD1. The sample consisted of peripheral blood. The TCR was taken from a woman aged 45-65 years with acute or convalescent COVID-19. This chain's CDR3 is CASASGQLSNEQFF. The DNA for the CDR3 is TGTGCCAGCGCCTCGGGACAGTTATCCAATGAGCAGTTCTTC.